What follows are 22 T cell receptor beta chains derived from one specimen sequenced in a study of vaccination effects on CD4 cells after COVID-19. With the ViraFEST assay, the study expanded antigen-specific CD4+ T cells using viral peptide pools, then sequenced them. CD4+ T cell isolation took place after 10 days of culture. Negative nucleocapsid antibody tests before and after vaccination confirmed no previous SARS-CoV-2 infection. Sequencing was performed with immunoSEQ multiplex PCR; in TCRdb, only in-frame clones are kept and a portion is missing. Of 27,000 or so clones detected, under 75% appear once; the ten largest clones hold over 9.5%. These TCRs' antigens remain unknown. Sequencing used CD4+ T cells from PBMCs cultured with SARS-CoV-2 spike peptides, obtained before COVID-19 vaccination. The receptors were sampled from a human donor who received a COVID-19 vaccine.

The V and J genes are TRBV5-8 and TRBJ2-7; possible D gene TRBD1, 6 bases. This CDR3 region has 14 residues. V lost 0 bases, J lost 0 bases, and 7 bases lay in between. Germline CDR1 is SGHTS and CDR2 is YDEGEE. In nucleotides, the CDR3 is TGTGCCAGCAGCTTGGGACAGGACTCCTACGAGCAGTACTTC. This gives the protein CASSLGQDSYEQYF.

The table lists this clone with a count of one. V usage is TRBV6-1 and J usage is TRBJ2-7; D gene unclear. In germline, CDR1 is MNHNS, CDR2 SASEGT. Deletions cut 1 base from V and 3 bases from J, with 16 bases between. The CDR3 consists of 16 residues. The DNA for the CDR3 is TGTGCCAGCAGTGAAGGGGGTCCAGGTATAGGCTACGAGCAGTACTTC. It codes for CASSEGGPGIGYEQYF.

This clone was counted between two and nine times. The chain joins TRBV27 to TRBJ2-3; D call uncertain. The CDR3 consists of 14 residues. Germline CDR1 reads MNHEY; CDR2 reads SMNVEV (reference sequence). Trimming shortened V by 8 bases and J by 0 bases, and 12 bases separated the two germline ends. The CDR3 here is CASRRLGSTDTQYF. The CDR3 DNA reads TGTGCCAGCCGTCGTCTCGGTAGCACAGATACGCAGTATTTT.

V and J are TRBV5-1 and TRBJ2-5, with D tentatively TRBD1 (7 bases). Germline CDR1 and CDR2: SGHRS and YFSETQ. V lost 0 bases and J 5 bases, leaving 14 bases between the germline ends. CDR3 size: 15 residues. The CDR3 DNA sequence: TGCGCCAGCAGCTTGGCCGGGTCAGGGGGGGAGACCCAGTACTTC. Amino acids: CASSLAGSGGETQYF.

This rearrangement joins TRBV5-1 to TRBJ2-3; no clear D gene. The V gene lost 4 bases and the J gene lost 2 bases, with 14 bases spanning the gap. CDR1 and CDR2 (germline): SGHRS, YFSETQ. The CDR3 has 15 amino acids. The CDR3 region is CASSLNPGSTDTQYF. In DNA form, the CDR3 reads TGCGCCAGCAGCCTTAATCCCGGCTCCACAGATACGCAGTATTTT.

In nucleotides, the CDR3 is TGTGCCAGCTCACCATCCGTGACAGGGGGAGATGGCTACACCTTC. Protein product: CASSPSVTGGDGYTF. This rearrangement joins TRBV18 to TRBJ1-2; 9 bases map to TRBD1. The CDR3 loop spans 15 amino acids. Looked up from germline, CDR1 is KGHSH and CDR2 is LQKENI. After removal of 2 bases from V and 6 bases from J, the junction contained 7 bases not matched to a gene.

The V call is TRBV19, the J call TRBJ1-1; 7 positions agree with TRBD1. With V trimmed by 3 bases and J by 2 bases, 15 bases remained unmatched. The CDR3 totals 18 residues. Looked up from germline, CDR1 is LNHDA and CDR2 is SQIVND (reference sequence). The CDR3 sequence: CASSIMRGQVILNTEAFF. In DNA, the CDR3 is TGTGCCAGTAGTATTATGAGAGGACAGGTCATCCTAAACACTGAAGCTTTCTTT.

This clone appeared a few times. The V gene is TRBV6-6, the J gene TRBJ2-7; D not resolved. This CDR3 has 16 residues. The V end was cut by 0 bases, the J end by 4 bases, with 16 bases between. Germline values: CDR1 MNHNY, CDR2 SVGAGI (reference sequence). CDR3: CASSYSAARLGYEQYF. For the CDR3, the DNA is TGTGCCAGCAGTTACTCGGCAGCTCGATTGGGGTACGAGCAGTACTTC.

There are a few counts of this clone. The CDR3 bases are TGTGCCAGCAGCTTAAGTAGCAGTAATGAAAAACTGTTTTTT. It specifies CASSLSSSNEKLFF. The chain has TRBV7-9 and TRBJ1-4; D ambiguous. In germline, CDR1 is SEHNR, CDR2 FQNEAQ (reference sequence). This CDR3 is 14 amino acids long. Trimming cost V 2 bases and J 4 bases, with 8 bases left between them.

V is TRBV11-2 and J is TRBJ1-1, with D possibly being TRBD1 (5 bases). Trimming cost V 1 base and J 5 bases, with 14 bases left between them. Per the germline V gene, CDR1 is SGHAT and CDR2 is FQNNGV. The CDR3 is 15 amino acids. The CDR3 bases are TGTGCCAGCAGCTTAGGAGGGGCCTGGATAACTGAAGCTTTCTTT. It encodes CASSLGGAWITEAFF.

The chain joins TRBV6-5 to TRBJ2-1; weak D call: TRBD1 (5 bases). CDR1 and CDR2 from the germline V gene are MNHEY and SVGAGI. CDR3 size: 15 residues. V lost 6 bases, J lost 6 bases, and 18 bases lay in between. The CDR3 loop is CASRTEMRTFNEQFF. The CDR3, as DNA: TGTGCCAGCAGGACAGAGATGCGCACTTTCAATGAGCAGTTCTTC.

The J gene is TRBJ1-2, the V gene TRBV7-9, with no clear D. Looked up from germline, CDR1 is SEHNR and CDR2 is FQNEAQ (reference sequence). The CDR3 consists of 16 residues. Trimming took 5 bases from V and 1 from J, leaving 17 bases between them. Here the CDR3 DNA reads TGTGCCAGCAGCCGAGGCGGCAGAGAGATTAACTATGGCTACACCTTC. Its translation is CASSRGGREINYGYTF.

This clone has just one count. The rearrangement uses TRBV7-9 and TRBJ1-4; weak D call: TRBD1 (6 bases). Between the trimmed V and J ends, which lost 5 bases and 8 bases, there was a span of 12 bases. The CDR3 sequence is 13 residues long. Germline CDR1 SEHNR, CDR2 FQNEAQ (reference sequence). The CDR3 is CASSLTGYEKLFF. The CDR3, as DNA: TGTGCCAGCAGCCTTACAGGGTACGAAAAACTGTTTTTT.

The chain has TRBV5-1 and TRBJ1-2; tentatively, D is TRBD1 (6 bases). The CDR3 totals 13 residues. The germline CDR1 and CDR2 sequences are SGHRS and YFSETQ. Trimming took 2 bases from V and 6 from J, leaving 11 bases between them. This chain's CDR3 is CASSFGRGDGYTF. CDR3 nucleotide sequence: TGCGCCAGCAGCTTTGGCAGGGGCGATGGCTACACCTTC.

The rearrangement links TRBV10-1 to TRBJ2-5; D is unresolved. Trimming left V 8 bases short and J 5 bases short, with 6 bases between. The germline gives CDR1 WNHNN, CDR2 SYGVQD (reference sequence). This CDR3 is 10 amino acids long. CDR3 bases: TGCGCCAGCCTCGGGGAGACCCAGTACTTC. Amino acids: CASLGETQYF.

This clone was observed a few times. The V gene is TRBV6-4, the J gene TRBJ2-1, with 7 bases fitting TRBD2. The germline gives CDR1 MRHNA, CDR2 SNTAGT. This CDR3 is built from 13 residues. The junction had 1 base not matched to a gene; V was cut back by 2 bases and J by 6 bases. The CDR3 bases are TGTGCCAGCAGTGACGGCGGGGGCAATGAGCAGTTCTTC. It codes for CASSDGGGNEQFF.

This clone has a handful of counts. V is TRBV7-9 and J is TRBJ1-2, with D possibly being TRBD1 (6 bases). The CDR3 has 15 residues. V was shortened by 2 bases and J by 4 bases, with 14 bases between the two germline ends. Germline V gene sequence: CDR1 SEHNR, CDR2 FQNEAQ (reference sequence). The CDR3 DNA is TGTGCCAGCAGCTTATCGAGGACAGAGCTCTATGGCTACACCTTC. Its protein product is CASSLSRTELYGYTF.

Only a few counts were recorded for this clone. The chain combines TRBV7-9 with TRBJ2-2; D is undetermined. V lost 2 bases, J lost 8 bases, and 9 bases lay in between. CDR1 is SEHNR, CDR2 FQNEAQ, per germline (reference sequence). This CDR3 contains 13 residues. The chain's CDR3 is CASSLFPEGELFF. The DNA of the CDR3 is TGTGCCAGCAGCTTATTCCCGGAAGGGGAGCTGTTTTTT.

The V call is TRBV25-1, the J call TRBJ1-2, with 10 bases that match TRBD1. Germline values: CDR1 MGHDK, CDR2 SYGVNS. Unmatched junction bases numbered 5, after V lost 0 bases and J lost 10 bases. This CDR3 has 14 residues. The CDR3 sequence is CASSEYSGQGVYTF. Written as DNA, the CDR3 is TGTGCCAGCAGTGAATACAGTGGACAGGGGGTCTACACCTTC.

This chain joins TRBV5-6 and TRBJ2-1; 10 nucleotides line up with TRBD1. Germline CDR1 and CDR2: SGHDT and YYEEEE. This CDR3 comprises 16 residues. With 0 bases clipped from V and 3 bases from J, the junction kept 3 bases outside the gene matches. CDR3 DNA: TGTGCCAGCAGCTTGGAAGGGACAGGGGACTACAATGAGCAGTTCTTC. Translation: CASSLEGTGDYNEQFF.

The chain combines TRBV5-1 with TRBJ1-3, with D tentatively TRBD1 (5 bases). This CDR3 is 16 amino acids long. Germline V lookup: CDR1 SGHRS, CDR2 YFSETQ. V was clipped by 3 bases and J by 2 bases, with 15 bases between them. The CDR3: CASSYAQGTAGNTIYF. DNA of the CDR3: TGCGCCAGCAGCTACGCTCAGGGCACGGCTGGAAACACCATATATTTT. The full variable domain, its missing parts supplied by reference TRBV5-1 and TRBJ1-3, is KAGVTQTPRYLIKTRGQQVTLSCSPISGHRSVSWYQQTPGQGLQFLFEYFSETQRNKGNFPGRFSGRQFSNSRSEMNVSTLELGDSALYLCASSYAQGTAGNTIYFGEGSWLTVV.

This clone was counted a few times. Written as DNA, the CDR3 is TGCGCCAGCAGCGGGAGGGGATCCACTGAAGCTTTCTTT. This codes for CASSGRGSTEAFF. The rearrangement uses TRBV5-1 and TRBJ1-1; D is possibly TRBD1 (5 bases). Germline V gene sequence: CDR1 SGHRS, CDR2 YFSETQ. V was cut by 4 bases and J by 4 bases, with 11 bases left in between. This CDR3 contains 13 residues.